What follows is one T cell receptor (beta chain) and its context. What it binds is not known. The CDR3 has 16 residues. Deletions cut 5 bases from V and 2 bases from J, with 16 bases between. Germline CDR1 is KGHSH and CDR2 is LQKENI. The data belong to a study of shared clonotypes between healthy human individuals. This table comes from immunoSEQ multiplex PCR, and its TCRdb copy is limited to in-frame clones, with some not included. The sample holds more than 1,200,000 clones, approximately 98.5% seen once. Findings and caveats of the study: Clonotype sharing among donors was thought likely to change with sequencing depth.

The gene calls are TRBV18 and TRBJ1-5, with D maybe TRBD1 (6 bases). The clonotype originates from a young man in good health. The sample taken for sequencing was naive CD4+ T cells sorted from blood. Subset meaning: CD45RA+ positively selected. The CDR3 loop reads CASSSTNRVGNQPQHF. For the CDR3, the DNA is TGTGCCAGCTCATCCACAAACAGGGTAGGCAATCAGCCCCAGCATTTT. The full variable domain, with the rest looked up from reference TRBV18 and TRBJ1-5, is NAGVMQNPRHLVRRRGQEARLRCSPMKGHSHVYWYRQLPEEGLKFMVYLQKENIIDESGMPKERFSAEFPKEGPSILRIQQVVRGDSAAYFCASSSTNRVGNQPQHFGDGTRLSIL.